Following are 11 T cell receptor beta chains from one sample sequenced in a study of identifying expanded T cells in peripheral blood. This table comes from immunoSEQ multiplex PCR, and its TCRdb copy is limited to in-frame clones, with some not included. The table records some 100,000 clones, around nine tenths of them present only once. What was sequenced was blood. These receptors all stem from a person between 18 and 75 years old in good health.

J is TRBJ2-1 and V is TRBV11-3; 10 nucleotides line up with TRBD2. The CDR3 has 15 amino acids. V was pared by 5 bases and J by 6 bases, with 7 bases of the junction left unmatched. The germline V gene encodes CDR1 SGHNT and CDR2 YENEEA. The CDR3 sequence is CASSTVTSGSNEQFF. CDR3 coding DNA: TGTGCCAGCAGCACCGTGACTAGCGGGTCCAATGAGCAGTTCTTC.

This clone was counted once. The genes are TRBV7-2 and TRBJ1-2, with D unresolved. The V gene lost 5 bases and the J gene lost 6 bases, with 22 bases spanning the gap. Germline V gives CDR1 SGHTA, CDR2 FQGNSA. The CDR3 is 16 residues long. DNA for the CDR3: TGTGCCAGCAGCACCGCCGGGCCCCAGCGAATTGATGGCTACACCTTC. Translation: CASSTAGPQRIDGYTF.

This rearrangement joins TRBV7-8 to TRBJ2-3; 14 positions agree with TRBD2. V gave up 3 bases and J gave up 3 bases; unmatched junction bases: 5. The germline gives CDR1 SGHVS, CDR2 FQNEAQ. This CDR3 is built from 17 residues. For the CDR3, the DNA is TGTGCCAGCAGCTTCGCCGGGACTAGCGGGGGTACAGATACGCAGTATTTT. Its translation is CASSFAGTSGGTDTQYF.

The CDR3 nucleotides read TGTGCCTCCAACAGGGGTAGTGAGCAAGAGACCCAGTACTTC. Translating it yields CASNRGSEQETQYF. The rearrangement links TRBV7-8 to TRBJ2-5, with 7 bases that match TRBD1. Trimming took 11 bases from V and 2 from J; bases not matched to a gene: 11. This CDR3 spans 14 amino acids. Per the germline V gene, CDR1 is SGHVS and CDR2 is FQNEAQ.

The rearrangement joins TRBV4-3 to TRBJ2-5, with a weak D call TRBD2 (5 bases). The CDR3 has 16 residues. V was cut by 3 bases and J by 4 bases, with 18 bases left in between. The germline CDR1 and CDR2 sequences are LGHNA and YSLEER. CDR3 amino acids: CASSHEWRSEGETQYF. Here the CDR3 DNA reads TGCGCCAGCAGCCACGAGTGGAGGTCTGAGGGAGAGACCCAGTACTTC.

Only one count was recorded for this clone. The rearrangement joins TRBV10-3 to TRBJ1-5; weak D call: TRBD1 (5 bases). The ends were cut back, 2 bases at V and 1 base at J, with 9 bases in the middle. This CDR3 is 15 amino acids long. Germline assignment: CDR1 ENHRY and CDR2 SYGVKD. CDR3 region: CAISEGQRSNQPQHF. As DNA, the CDR3 is TGTGCCATCAGTGAGGGACAACGAAGCAATCAGCCCCAGCATTTT.

As DNA, the CDR3 is TGTGCCAGCGTTACAGGGGGCGATGCATCCGGGGAGCTGTTTTTT. It yields the protein CASVTGGDASGELFF. V usage is TRBV19 and J usage is TRBJ2-2; 9 bases fit TRBD1. This CDR3 is built from 15 residues. The germline CDR1 and CDR2 sequences are LNHDA and SQIVND (reference sequence). The ends lost 9 bases at V and 6 bases at J; junction bases unmatched: 11.

V usage is TRBV15 and J usage is TRBJ1-5; D possibly corresponds to TRBD1 (5 bases). CDR1 is LNHNV, CDR2 YYDKDF, per germline (reference sequence). The CDR3 is 17 amino acids. V shed 0 bases and J shed 0 bases, with 12 bases lying between them. This CDR3 is CATSRDQGGNSNQPQHF. In nucleotides, the CDR3 is TGTGCCACCAGCAGAGATCAGGGAGGAAATAGCAATCAGCCCCAGCATTTT.

This chain joins TRBV28 and TRBJ2-3, with D perhaps being TRBD1 or TRBD2 (5 bases each). The CDR3 is made up of 13 amino acids. The germline CDR1 and CDR2 sequences are MDHEN and SYDVKM. The V gene lost 0 bases and the J gene lost 4 bases, with 5 bases spanning the gap. The DNA of the CDR3 is TGTGCCAGCAGTTTATGGGGGGCAGATACGCAGTATTTT. This codes for CASSLWGADTQYF. Using reference TRBV28 and TRBJ2-3 for the parts outside the CDR3, the full variable domain is DVKVTQSSRYLVKRTGEKVFLECVQDMDHENMFWYRQDPGLGLRLIYFSYDVKMKEKGDIPEGYSVSREKKERFSLILESASTNQTSMYLCASSLWGADTQYFGPGTRLTVL.

The J gene is TRBJ2-3, the V gene TRBV5-1; no clear D gene. V gave up 5 bases and J gave up 4 bases, with 14 bases separating them. The V gene's germline CDR1 is SGHRS and CDR2 YFSETQ. CDR3 length equals 14 residues. The CDR3 bases are TGCGCCAGCAGTAGGATGGTAGCTTCAGATACGCAGTATTTT. This sequence encodes CASSRMVASDTQYF.

This sequence joins TRBV27 and TRBJ1-5; no clear D. The V gene's germline CDR1 is MNHEY and CDR2 SMNVEV (reference sequence). This CDR3 spans 13 amino acids. V was shortened by 3 bases and J by 4 bases, with 7 bases between the two germline ends. The CDR3 nucleotides read TGTGCCAGCAGTTTTCGCGGGAATCAGCCCCAGCATTTT. The encoded protein is CASSFRGNQPQHF.